Each of the 8 T cell receptor beta chains below was sequenced from the same sample in a study of sequential checkpoint blockade in melanoma. As to treatment: randomized to nivolumab then ipilimumab (arm A) or the reverse (arm B). The method was immunoSEQ multiplex PCR; TCRdb's version includes in-frame clones alone and lacks a portion of them. This table holds some 35,000 clones, 70% to 90% found once. This specimen consisted of CD8+ T cells sorted from blood (inferred from file names), obtained from a patient given nivolumab and ipilimumab in sequence. The receptor set was obtained from a human donor with melanoma.

The rearrangement joins TRBV4-1 to TRBJ2-7; D is uncertain. This CDR3 is 14 amino acids long. Germline values: CDR1 MGHRA, CDR2 YSYEKL. V lost 1 base and J 3 bases, leaving 10 bases between the germline ends. CDR3 coding DNA: TGCGCCAGCAGCCAAGGGTCAGGCCTCTACGAGCAGTACTTC. This encodes CASSQGSGLYEQYF.

This clone has more than one count but fewer than ten. V gene TRBV7-9 combines with J gene TRBJ2-4; the D gene is possibly TRBD2 (6 bases). The CDR3 covers 14 residues. The germline V gene encodes CDR1 SEHNR and CDR2 FQNEAQ (reference sequence). The germline V and J ends were trimmed by 4 bases and 2 bases, with 9 bases remaining between them. The DNA for the CDR3 is TGTGCCAGCAGCTCGGGACTTACCAAAAACATTCAGTACTTC. Encoded protein: CASSSGLTKNIQYF.

Comment on this clone: Other DNA sequences of this sample code for an identical CDR3. The chain employs TRBV27 and TRBJ2-7; 7 positions match TRBD1. The V gene's germline CDR1 is MNHEY and CDR2 SMNVEV (reference sequence). The CDR3 has 15 residues. V was clipped by 0 bases and J by 9 bases; unmatched bases: 11. CDR3 region: CASSLSSTGAAGQYF. The CDR3 DNA is TGTGCCAGCAGTTTATCAAGTACAGGGGCTGCGGGGCAGTACTTC.

The chain has TRBV27 and TRBJ2-7; D unclear. The ends were cut back, 4 bases at V and 2 bases at J, with 12 bases in the middle. Germline V CDR1 and CDR2: MNHEY, SMNVEV (reference sequence). The CDR3 totals 14 residues. The CDR3: CASSSRGLTYEQYF. The CDR3 nucleotides read TGTGCCAGCAGTTCCCGCGGTCTCACCTACGAGCAGTACTTC.

The rearrangement links TRBV29-1 to TRBJ2-1; TRBD1 matches at 7 bases. The CDR3 spans 12 residues. CDR1 SQVTM and CDR2 ANQGSEA come from the germline V gene. V was pared by 4 bases and J by 7 bases, with 4 bases of the junction left unmatched. In nucleotides, the CDR3 is TGCAGCGTTGGAGGACAGGTAAATGAGCAGTTCTTC. Translated, it gives CSVGGQVNEQFF.

The rearrangement uses TRBV29-1 and TRBJ1-2; 8 nucleotides agree with TRBD1. This CDR3 has 16 residues. V lost 4 bases, J lost 2 bases, and 12 bases stayed unmatched. Germline V gives CDR1 SQVTM, CDR2 ANQGSEA. CDR3 loop: CSVVRTGRDGNYGYTF. CDR3 nucleotides: TGCAGCGTTGTCCGGACAGGGAGGGATGGGAACTATGGCTACACCTTC.

This chain joins TRBV4-1 and TRBJ2-7; D not certain. The CDR3 runs 15 residues. V was clipped by 0 bases and J by 0 bases, with 9 bases between them. The V gene's germline CDR1 is MGHRA and CDR2 YSYEKL. DNA of the CDR3: TGCGCCAGCAGCCAAGACCTAGGCCTCTCCTACGAGCAGTACTTC. Amino acid sequence: CASSQDLGLSYEQYF.

The V call is TRBV9, the J call TRBJ1-4; TRBD1 might be the D (5 bases). Trimming removed 0 bases at V and 7 bases at J, with 22 bases between. This CDR3 region has 18 residues. The germline V gene encodes CDR1 SGDLS and CDR2 YYNGEE. The CDR3: CASSVATIGTGEPEKLFF. The CDR3 coding sequence is TGTGCCAGCAGCGTAGCTACAATCGGGACTGGGGAACCTGAAAAACTGTTTTTT. Complete variable domain (other parts from reference TRBV9 and TRBJ1-4): DSGVTQTPKHLITATGQRVTLRCSPRSGDLSVYWYQQSLDQGLQFLIQYYNGEERAKGNILERFSAQQFPDLHSELNLSSLELGDSALYFCASSVATIGTGEPEKLFFGSGTQLSVL.